This T cell receptor beta chain was sequenced in a study of T cell responses to AZD1222 COVID-19 vaccine. Here immunoSEQ multiplex PCR was the method, and the copy in TCRdb shows in-frame clones only, minus some. This table has approximately 77,000 clones, approximately 92% appearing once. Study conclusions and caveats: Spike was spanned by vaccine-associated CD4 TCRs, which were dominant at 160-218 and 743-854. Unmutated regions of variants are reportedly targeted by nearly half of spike-specific TCRs. Repertoire sampling happened only post peak T cell response.

Concerning this clone: Antigen unknown.

From germline, CDR1 is GTSNPN and CDR2 SVGIG (reference sequence). Trimming shortened V by 5 bases and J by 5 bases, and 18 bases separated the two germline ends. The length of the CDR3 is 14 residues. The chain has TRBV30 and TRBJ2-5; D unresolved. The specimen comprised peripheral blood, sampled 28 days after the second AZD1222 dose. The origin of this receptor is an adult who received the AZD1222 COVID-19 vaccine. CDR3 in amino acids: CAWEDGTPGETQYF. The DNA of the CDR3 is TGTGCCTGGGAAGACGGAACGCCTGGGGAGACCCAGTACTTC.